This passage covers 21 T cell receptor beta chains from one sample sequenced in a study of T cell repertoires in cytomegalovirus infection. These receptors' targets are unknown. Via MiXCR, TCRdb re-called the reads, giving one row per CDR3 protein. The repertoire holds approximately 110,000 distinct CDR3 sequences, with about 33% as singletons. The starting material was CD8+ T cells from cultured PBMCs, obtained from culture after CMV antigen stimulation. All receptors derive from a human donor in good health (CMV status not recorded). Some clones in this sample may be carry-over from other donors' samples.

This clonotype came up many times. The rearrangement joins TRBV15 to TRBJ2-3; D might be TRBD1 (6 bases). Between the trimmed V and J ends, which lost 5 bases and 0 bases, there was a span of 27 bases. The germline CDR1 and CDR2 sequences are LNHNV and YYDKDF (reference sequence). The CDR3 covers 20 residues. CDR3 in amino acids: CATSGYMKVMDRFSTDTQYF. In DNA, the CDR3 is TGTGCCACCAGCGGATACATGAAAGTTATGGACAGATTTAGCACAGATACGCAGTATTTT.

This clonotype has a single count. The chain couples TRBV6-5 to TRBJ1-5; no clear D gene. The V end lost 3 bases, the J end lost 2 bases, and 8 bases lay between the germline ends. The CDR3 length is 14 residues. Germline values: CDR1 MNHEY, CDR2 SVGAGI. The chain's CDR3 is CASSYLPGNQPQHF. The CDR3 DNA reads TGTGCCAGCAGTTATCTTCCAGGCAATCAGCCCCAGCATTTT.

This clonotype was seen repeatedly, ten times or more. The chain links TRBV7-2 to TRBJ2-7; possible D gene TRBD1, 6 bases. The CDR3 contains 14 residues. Trimming left V 5 bases short and J 2 bases short, with 13 bases between. CDR1 is SGHTA and CDR2 is FQGNSA in the germline V gene. The CDR3 reads CASSNAQGTYEQYF. The CDR3 DNA follows: TGTGCCAGCAGCAATGCTCAGGGGACCTACGAGCAGTACTTC.

The chain employs TRBV20-1 and TRBJ2-7, with TRBD2 matching 7 bases. The germline gives CDR1 DFQATT, CDR2 SNEGSKA (reference sequence). CDR3 length equals 15 residues. V lost 0 bases to trimming and J lost 2 bases; unmatched junction nucleotides: 7. The CDR3 protein is CSARDRAGVAYEQYF. In DNA, the CDR3 is TGCAGTGCTAGAGATCGGGCGGGGGTGGCCTACGAGCAGTACTTC.

This clonotype was found a few times. The chain carries TRBV27 and TRBJ1-5; D not resolved. Deletions cut 6 bases from V and 0 bases from J, with 9 bases between. Germline CDR1 reads MNHEY; CDR2 reads SMNVEV (reference sequence). The length of the CDR3 is 14 residues. The CDR3 is CASRGAYSNQPQHF. The DNA of the CDR3 is TGTGCCAGCAGGGGAGCTTATAGCAATCAGCCCCAGCATTTT.

This clonotype was seen many times. V is TRBV12-3 or TRBV12-4 and J is TRBJ2-7; the match to TRBD1 covers 12 bases. The CDR3 is 17 amino acids. With 3 bases clipped from V and 6 bases from J, the junction kept 12 bases outside the gene matches. CDR3 nucleotides: TGTGCCAGCAGTTTCCGGGACAGGGGGCGCAGAATGCCCGAGCAGTACTTC. Protein product: CASSFRDRGRRMPEQYF.

The gene calls are TRBV15 and TRBJ2-6, with D maybe TRBD1 (5 bases). The V gene lost 1 base and the J gene lost 0 bases, with 7 bases spanning the gap. The length of the CDR3 is 16 residues. Germline assignment: CDR1 LNHNV and CDR2 YYDKDF (reference sequence). The CDR3 reads CATSRGDSSGANVLTF. CDR3 coding DNA: TGTGCCACCAGCAGAGGCGACAGCTCTGGGGCCAACGTCCTGACTTTC. Full variable domain (missing parts from reference TRBV15 and TRBJ2-6): DAMVIQNPRYQVTQFGKPVTLSCSQTLNHNVMYWYQQKSSQAPKLLFHYYDKDFNNEADTPDNFQSRRPNTSFCFLDIRSPGLGDTAMYLCATSRGDSSGANVLTFGAGSRLTVL.

This sequence joins TRBV6-5 and TRBJ1-1; 7 bases align to TRBD1. The CDR3 sequence is 15 residues long. Germline CDR1 and CDR2: MNHEY and SVGAGI. Trimming took 0 bases from V and 5 from J; bases not matched to a gene: 6. This CDR3 is CASSYSPTGRTEAFF. CDR3 sequence (DNA): TGTGCCAGCAGTTACTCACCGACAGGGAGGACTGAAGCTTTCTTT.

The genes are TRBV5-5 and TRBJ1-1; tentative D call: TRBD1 (5 bases). Trimming left V 3 bases short and J 3 bases short, with 12 bases between. The germline gives CDR1 SGHKS, CDR2 YYEKEE (reference sequence). This CDR3 spans 14 amino acids. The CDR3 protein is CASSYEGFDTEAFF. Here the CDR3 DNA reads TGTGCCAGCAGCTACGAGGGGTTTGACACTGAAGCTTTCTTT.

This clonotype showed up just a few times. The chain employs TRBV7-2 and TRBJ2-7; maybe TRBD2 (7 bases). The CDR3 is made up of 13 amino acids. Trimming pared 2 bases from V and 6 bases from J, leaving 11 bases between. The V gene's germline CDR1 is SGHTA and CDR2 FQGNSA. CDR3 bases: TGTGCCAGCAGCTTAAGGGGGAGGGGCGAGCAGTACTTC. Protein product: CASSLRGRGEQYF. The variable domain in full, completed from reference TRBV7-2 and TRBJ2-7, reads GAGVSQSPSNKVTEKGKDVELRCDPISGHTALYWYRQSLGQGLEFLIYFQGNSAPDKSGLPSDRFSAERTGGSVSTLTIQRTQQEDSAVYLCASSLRGRGEQYFGPGTRLTVT.

This chain links TRBV5-4 with TRBJ1-1, with TRBD1 identical over 7 bases. The length of the CDR3 is 12 residues. CDR1 SGHNT and CDR2 YYREEE come from the germline V gene (reference sequence). Losses at the gene ends were 3 bases for V and 11 bases for J; bases not matched to a gene: 7. CDR3 loop: CASSSADREAFF. The CDR3 nucleotides read TGTGCCAGCAGCTCCGCCGACAGGGAGGCTTTCTTT.

The rearrangement joins TRBV27 to TRBJ1-1; TRBD1 is a possible D gene (6 bases). This CDR3 is 13 amino acids long. V gave up 4 bases and J gave up 4 bases, with 10 bases separating them. Germline CDR1 MNHEY, CDR2 SMNVEV (reference sequence). CDR3 DNA sequence: TGTGCCAGCAGTTACTTAGGGGGCACTGAAGCTTTCTTT. Amino acid sequence: CASSYLGGTEAFF.

This clonotype has just a few counts. Relative to the germline gene, one junction end is altered; a read error may explain this. V gene TRBV12-3 or TRBV12-4 combines with J gene TRBJ2-7; D might be TRBD2 (6 bases). The CDR3 is 10 residues long. CDR3 in DNA: TGTGCCAGCAGTTCCCCTGCGGGGACCTTC. This translates into CASSSPAGTF.

Details on this clonotype: One end of the junction does not line up with germline, which may come from a read error. V and J are TRBV7-2 and TRBJ1-4; maybe TRBD1 (6 bases). This CDR3 comprises 17 residues. CDR1 and CDR2 from the germline V gene are SGHTA and FQGNSA. In DNA form, the CDR3 reads TGCGCCAGCAGCGTGCGTACAGGGCTTGCCACTAATGAAGAACTGTTTTTT. It is translated as CASSVRTGLATNEELFF.

The chain is built from TRBV2 and TRBJ2-7; D uncertain. CDR1 and CDR2 (germline): SNHLY, FYNNEI. The CDR3 runs to 10 residues. Trimming cost V 4 bases and J 6 bases, with 4 bases left between them. CDR3 region: CASSGREQYF. In nucleotides, the CDR3 is TGTGCCAGCAGTGGTCGCGAGCAGTACTTC. Drawing the rest from reference TRBV2 and TRBJ2-7, the complete variable domain is EPEVTQTPSHQVTQMGQEVILRCVPISNHLYFYWYRQILGQKVEFLVSFYNNEISEKSEIFDDQFSVERPDGSNFTLKIRSTKLEDSAMYFCASSGREQYFGPGTRLTVT.

The J gene is TRBJ1-1, the V gene TRBV5-1; D is ambiguous. Germline CDR1 is SGHRS and CDR2 is YFSETQ. Deletions cut 5 bases from V and 5 bases from J, with 22 bases between. The CDR3 has 16 residues. CDR3 nucleotides: TGCGCCAGCAGGCCGTCGGGCGGGCGTTCTCTAACTGAAGCTTTCTTT. This encodes CASRPSGGRSLTEAFF. The variable domain in full, completed from reference TRBV5-1 and TRBJ1-1, reads KAGVTQTPRYLIKTRGQQVTLSCSPISGHRSVSWYQQTPGQGLQFLFEYFSETQRNKGNFPGRFSGRQFSNSRSEMNVSTLELGDSALYLCASRPSGGRSLTEAFFGQGTRLTVV.

The genes are TRBV3-1 and TRBJ2-7; TRBD1 matches 10 bases. CDR1 is LGHDT, CDR2 YNNKEL, per germline (reference sequence). The ends lost 4 bases at V and 4 bases at J; junction bases unmatched: 10. The CDR3 sequence is 16 residues long. The CDR3 loop reads CASSPDRGRGGYEQYF. DNA of the CDR3: TGTGCCAGCAGCCCTGACAGGGGGCGCGGGGGTTACGAGCAGTACTTC.

The chain has TRBV25-1 and TRBJ2-7; 8 bases align to TRBD1. V trimming: 4 bases; J trimming: 5 bases; junction bases outside the gene matches: 7. The CDR3 has 14 residues. The germline CDR1 and CDR2 sequences are MGHDK and SYGVNS. The CDR3 bases are TGTGCCAGCAGTGTGACAGGGGCCCGACACGAGCAGTACTTC. Translation: CASSVTGARHEQYF.

The chain employs TRBV29-1 and TRBJ1-2; 12 positions match TRBD1. The CDR3 covers 14 residues. Trimming removed 5 bases from V and 4 bases from J; junction bases left unmatched: 5. Germline V gives CDR1 SQVTM, CDR2 ANQGSEA. CDR3 protein: CSVTGDRGPYGYTF. Written as DNA, the CDR3 is TGCAGCGTTACAGGGGACAGGGGGCCCTATGGCTACACCTTC. The full variable domain, in which reference TRBV29-1 and TRBJ1-2 provide the parts outside the CDR3, is SAVISQKPSRDICQRGTSLTIQCQVDSQVTMMFWYRQQPGQSLTLIATANQGSEATYESGFVIDKFPISRPNLTFSTLTVSNMSPEDSSIYLCSVTGDRGPYGYTFGSGTRLTVV.

The table lists this clonotype with many counts. The chain has TRBV6-2 or TRBV6-3 and TRBJ2-2; no reliable D call. Deletions cut 0 bases from V and 6 bases from J, with 5 bases between. The V gene's germline CDR1 is MNHEY and CDR2 SVGEGT. The CDR3 loop spans 13 amino acids. CDR3 region: CASSYSTAGELFF. The CDR3 nucleotides are TGTGCCAGCAGTTACTCGACGGCCGGGGAGCTGTTTTTT.

V and J are TRBV20-1 and TRBJ2-3; D is unresolved. Germline CDR1 and CDR2: DFQATT and SNEGSKA (reference sequence). V was trimmed by 1 base and J by 6 bases, leaving 8 bases between them. CDR3 length: 12 amino acids. CDR3 nucleotide sequence: TGCAGTGCTAGAGCAGGTGTGGATACGCAGTATTTT. It codes for CSARAGVDTQYF.